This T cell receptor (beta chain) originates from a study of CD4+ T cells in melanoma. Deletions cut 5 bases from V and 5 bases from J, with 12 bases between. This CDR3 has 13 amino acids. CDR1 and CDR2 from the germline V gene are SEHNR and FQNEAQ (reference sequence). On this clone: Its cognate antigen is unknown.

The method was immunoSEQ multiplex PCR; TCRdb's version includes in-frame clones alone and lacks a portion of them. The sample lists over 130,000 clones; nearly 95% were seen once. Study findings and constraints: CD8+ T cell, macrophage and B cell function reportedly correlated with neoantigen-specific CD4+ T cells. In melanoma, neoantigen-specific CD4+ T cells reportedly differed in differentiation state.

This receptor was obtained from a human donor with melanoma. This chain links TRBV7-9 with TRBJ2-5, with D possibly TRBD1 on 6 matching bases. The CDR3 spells CASSRQVPETQYF. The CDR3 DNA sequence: TGTGCCAGCAGCCGACAGGTCCCGGAGACCCAGTACTTC.